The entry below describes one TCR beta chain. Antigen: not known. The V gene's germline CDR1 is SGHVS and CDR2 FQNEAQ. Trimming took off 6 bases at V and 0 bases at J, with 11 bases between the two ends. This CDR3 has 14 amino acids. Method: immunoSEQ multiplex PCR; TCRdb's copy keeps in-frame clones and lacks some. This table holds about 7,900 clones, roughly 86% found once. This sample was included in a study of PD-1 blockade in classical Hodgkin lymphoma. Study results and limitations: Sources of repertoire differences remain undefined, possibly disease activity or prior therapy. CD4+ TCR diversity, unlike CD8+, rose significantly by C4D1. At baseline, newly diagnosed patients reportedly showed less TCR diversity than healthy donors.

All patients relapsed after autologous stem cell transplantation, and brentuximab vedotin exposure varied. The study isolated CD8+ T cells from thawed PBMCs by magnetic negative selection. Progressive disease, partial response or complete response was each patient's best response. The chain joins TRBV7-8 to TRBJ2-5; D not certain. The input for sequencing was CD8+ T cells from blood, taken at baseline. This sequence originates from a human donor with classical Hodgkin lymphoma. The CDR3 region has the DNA TGTGCCAGCAGTTCGAACTACAACCAAGAGACCCAGTACTTC. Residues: CASSSNYNQETQYF.